This T cell receptor (beta chain) was documented in a study of blood T cell repertoires in COVID-19. Study information: Spain, Italy and the United States supplied samples that represented acute and convalescent COVID-19. T cells, B-cell-depleted T cells, or PBMCs supplied cDNA or gDNA.

Patients at the Seattle site were enrolled during active infection and followed longitudinally. The CDR3 runs to 16 residues. The V segment lost 0 bases and the J segment 1 base; nucleotides outside the gene matches: 3. CDR1 is MNHEY, CDR2 SVGAGI, per germline. In the original analysis: Researchers report that nucleated cell counts were estimated from reference gene primer amplification. Repertoires were generated with immunoSEQ multiplex PCR, while TCRdb's copy carries only in-frame clones and drops some. V, J and clone size derive from that table, while D and trimming were established from the DNA sequence. The sample shows 300,000 to 400,000 clones, around 87% of them seen only once.

The sequence came from a woman aged 45-65 years with COVID-19, enrolled during active disease. The chain combines TRBV6-5 with TRBJ2-3, with 8 bases lining up with TRBD2. Sequencing input: peripheral blood. The CDR3 coding sequence is TGTGCCAGCAGTTACTCGGGACTAGATGGCACAGATACGCAGTATTTT. Protein sequence: CASSYSGLDGTDTQYF.